The clone carrying this T cell receptor (beta chain) appeared a single time. This record belongs to a study of blood T cell repertoires in COVID-19. Looking at the study overall: Samples representing acute and convalescent COVID-19 were sourced from the United States, Italy and Spain.

Original data processing: For nucleated cells, counts were estimated from reference gene primer amplification. Sequencing used immunoSEQ multiplex PCR; TCRdb keeps in-frame clones, though not all of them. V and J calls and clone size come straight from that table; D and trimming were deduced from the DNA. The sample has about 59,000 clones; less than 80% are singletons. Sequenced input: peripheral blood. This TCR derives from a human donor in a cohort sampled during active COVID-19.

The CDR3 protein is CASSPGTGKETQYF. CDR3 coding DNA: TGTGCCAGCAGCCCTGGGACAGGGAAAGAGACCCAGTACTTC. The genes are TRBV7-2 and TRBJ2-5; the match to TRBD1 covers 9 bases. J lost 3 bases, V lost 5 bases, and 4 bases had no gene match. CDR3 size: 14 residues. The V gene's germline CDR1 is SGHTA and CDR2 FQGNSA. Using reference TRBV7-2 and TRBJ2-5 for the parts outside the CDR3, the full variable domain is GAGVSQSPSNKVTEKGKDVELRCDPISGHTALYWYRQSLGQGLEFLIYFQGNSAPDKSGLPSDRFSAERTGGSVSTLTIQRTQQEDSAVYLCASSPGTGKETQYFGPGTRLLVL.